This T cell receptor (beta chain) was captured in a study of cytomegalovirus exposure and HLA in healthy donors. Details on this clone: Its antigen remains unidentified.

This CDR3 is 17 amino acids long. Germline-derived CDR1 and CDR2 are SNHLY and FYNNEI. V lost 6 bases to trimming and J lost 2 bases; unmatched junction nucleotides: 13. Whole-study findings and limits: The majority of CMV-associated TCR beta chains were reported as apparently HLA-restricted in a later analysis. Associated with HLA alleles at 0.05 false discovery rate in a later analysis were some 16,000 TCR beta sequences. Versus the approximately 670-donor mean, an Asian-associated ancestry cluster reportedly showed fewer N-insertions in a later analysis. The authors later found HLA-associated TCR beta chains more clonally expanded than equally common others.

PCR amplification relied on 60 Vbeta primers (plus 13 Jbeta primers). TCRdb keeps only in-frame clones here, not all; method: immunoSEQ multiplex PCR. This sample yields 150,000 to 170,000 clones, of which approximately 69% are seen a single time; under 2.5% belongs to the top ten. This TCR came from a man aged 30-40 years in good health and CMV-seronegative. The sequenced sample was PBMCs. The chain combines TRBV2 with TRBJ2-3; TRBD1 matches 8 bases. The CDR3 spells CASSESLGTGDTDTQYF. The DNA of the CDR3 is TGTGCCAGCAGCGAAAGTTTGGGGACAGGAGACACAGATACGCAGTATTTT.